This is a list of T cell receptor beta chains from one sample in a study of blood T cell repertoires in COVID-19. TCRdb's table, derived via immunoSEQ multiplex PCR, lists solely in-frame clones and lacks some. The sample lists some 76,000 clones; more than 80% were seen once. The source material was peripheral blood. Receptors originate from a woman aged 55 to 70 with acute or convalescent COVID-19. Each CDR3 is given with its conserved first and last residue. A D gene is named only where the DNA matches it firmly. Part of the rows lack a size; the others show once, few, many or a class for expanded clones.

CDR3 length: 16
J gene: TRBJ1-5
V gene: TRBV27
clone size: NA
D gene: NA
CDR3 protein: CASSLVSGVGNQPQHF
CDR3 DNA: TGTGCCAGCAGTTTAGTGTCAGGGGTTGGCAATCAGCCCCAGCATTTT

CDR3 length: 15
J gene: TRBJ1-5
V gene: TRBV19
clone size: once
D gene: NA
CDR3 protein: CASSIIRQPNQPQHF
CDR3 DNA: TGTGCCAGTAGTATAATACGACAGCCCAATCAGCCCCAGCATTTT

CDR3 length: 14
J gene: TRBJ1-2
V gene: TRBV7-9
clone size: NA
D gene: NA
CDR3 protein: CASSPRTEYYGYTF
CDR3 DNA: TGTGCCAGCAGCCCCAGGACAGAATACTATGGCTACACCTTC

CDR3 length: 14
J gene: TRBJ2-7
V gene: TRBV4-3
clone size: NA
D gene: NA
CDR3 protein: CASSSGGRHYEQYF
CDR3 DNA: TGCGCCAGCAGCTCTGGAGGACGCCACTACGAGCAGTACTTC

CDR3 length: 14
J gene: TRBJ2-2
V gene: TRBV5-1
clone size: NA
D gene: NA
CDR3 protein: CASSLSGDTGELFF
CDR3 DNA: TGCGCCAGCAGCTTGTCAGGGGACACCGGGGAGCTGTTTTTT

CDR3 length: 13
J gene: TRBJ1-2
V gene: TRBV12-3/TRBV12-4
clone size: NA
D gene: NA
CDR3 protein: CASSSSAGGGYTF
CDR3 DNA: TGTGCCAGCAGTTCTTCAGCGGGGGGCGGGTACACCTTC

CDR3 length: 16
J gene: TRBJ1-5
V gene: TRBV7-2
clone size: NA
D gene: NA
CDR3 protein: CASSLAGSYGGQPQHF
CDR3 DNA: TGTGCCAGCAGCTTAGCGGGGTCCTACGGAGGTCAGCCCCAGCATTTT

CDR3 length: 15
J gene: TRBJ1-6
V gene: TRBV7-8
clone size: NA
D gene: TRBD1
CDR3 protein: CASSLWTGGNSPLHF
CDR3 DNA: TGTGCCAGCAGCCTTTGGACAGGGGGCAACTCACCCCTCCACTTT

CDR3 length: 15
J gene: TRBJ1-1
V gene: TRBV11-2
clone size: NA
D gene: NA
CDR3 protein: CASSLFQGFATEAFF
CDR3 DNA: TGTGCCAGCAGCTTATTCCAGGGGTTCGCAACTGAAGCTTTCTTT

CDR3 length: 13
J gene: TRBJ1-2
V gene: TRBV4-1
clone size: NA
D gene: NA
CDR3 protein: CASSQEQNYGYTF
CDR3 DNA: TGCGCCAGCAGCCAAGAACAGAACTATGGCTACACCTTC

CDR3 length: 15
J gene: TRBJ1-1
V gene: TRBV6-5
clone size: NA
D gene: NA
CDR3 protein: CASTPGGSRATEAFF
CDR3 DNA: TGTGCCAGCACCCCCGGAGGCTCCCGTGCCACTGAAGCTTTCTTT

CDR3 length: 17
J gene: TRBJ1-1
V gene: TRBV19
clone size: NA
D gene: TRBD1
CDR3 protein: CASSIIRQGVSSPEAFF
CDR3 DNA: TGTGCCAGTAGTATCATTCGGCAGGGGGTTTCATCACCTGAAGCTTTCTTT

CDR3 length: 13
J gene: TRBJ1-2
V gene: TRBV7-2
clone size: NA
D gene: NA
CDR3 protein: CASSFSSTYGYTF
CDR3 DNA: TGTGCCAGCAGCTTTTCGAGCACCTATGGCTACACCTTC

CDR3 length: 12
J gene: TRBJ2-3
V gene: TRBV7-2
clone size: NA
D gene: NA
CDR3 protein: CASRSSTDTQYF
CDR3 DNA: TGTGCCAGCAGATCGAGCACAGATACGCAGTATTTT

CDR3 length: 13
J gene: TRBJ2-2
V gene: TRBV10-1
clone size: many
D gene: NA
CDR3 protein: CASSGEFTGELFF
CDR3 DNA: TGCGCCAGCAGTGGGGAGTTCACCGGGGAGCTGTTTTTT

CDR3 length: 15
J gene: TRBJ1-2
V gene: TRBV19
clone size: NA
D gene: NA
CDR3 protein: CASSIDLGRNYGYTF
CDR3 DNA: TGTGCCAGTAGTATAGATCTGGGGCGGAACTATGGCTACACCTTC